This T cell receptor (beta chain) was sequenced during a study of blood T cells in healthy people across ages. Sample-barcoded 5' priming and a J-beta primer mix drove a second PCR of roughly 6 to 12 cycles. A single record per CDR3 protein comes from TCRdb applying MiXCR to the 5' RACE reads. The table shows hundreds of thousands of distinct CDR3 sequences, with 56% occurring only once. With 4 bases clipped from V and 2 bases from J, the junction kept 5 bases outside the gene matches. This CDR3 spans 16 amino acids. This clonotype originated in a man aged 40-50 years in good health. The chain employs TRBV12-3 or TRBV12-4 and TRBJ2-6; TRBD1 agrees at 7 bases. The specimen sequenced was blood. CDR3 protein: CASSSRGQAGANVLTF. The CDR3 bases are TGTGCCAGCAGTTCGAGAGGACAGGCTGGGGCCAACGTCCTGACTTTC.